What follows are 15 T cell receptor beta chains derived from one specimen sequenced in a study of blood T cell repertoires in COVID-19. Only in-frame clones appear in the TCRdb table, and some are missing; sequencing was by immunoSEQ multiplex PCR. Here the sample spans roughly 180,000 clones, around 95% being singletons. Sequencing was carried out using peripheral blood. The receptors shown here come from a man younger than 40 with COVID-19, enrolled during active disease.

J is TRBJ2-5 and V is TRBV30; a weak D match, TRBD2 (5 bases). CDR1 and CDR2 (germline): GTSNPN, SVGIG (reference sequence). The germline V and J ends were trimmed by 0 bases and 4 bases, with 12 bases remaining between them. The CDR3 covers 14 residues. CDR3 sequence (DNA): TGTGCCTGGAGTGTACTCGGGATGGGAGAGACCCAGTACTTC. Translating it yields CAWSVLGMGETQYF.

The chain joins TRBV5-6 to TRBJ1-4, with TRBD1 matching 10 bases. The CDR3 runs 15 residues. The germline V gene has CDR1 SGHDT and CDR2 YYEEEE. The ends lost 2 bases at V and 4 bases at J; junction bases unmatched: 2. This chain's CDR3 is CASSLGQGDNEKLFF. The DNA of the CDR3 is TGTGCCAGCAGCTTAGGACAGGGGGATAATGAAAAACTGTTTTTT. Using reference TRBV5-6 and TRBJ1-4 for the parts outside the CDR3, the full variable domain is DAGVTQSPTHLIKTRGQQVTLRCSPKSGHDTVSWYQQALGQGPQFIFQYYEEEERQRGNFPDRFSGHQFPNYSSELNVNALLLGDSALYLCASSLGQGDNEKLFFGSGTQLSVL.

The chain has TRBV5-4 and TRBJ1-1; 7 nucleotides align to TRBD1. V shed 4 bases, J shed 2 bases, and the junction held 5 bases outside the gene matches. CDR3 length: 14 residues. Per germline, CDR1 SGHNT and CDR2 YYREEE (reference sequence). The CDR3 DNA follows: TGTGCCAGCAGCCCGCGACAGGGAAACACTGAAGCTTTCTTT. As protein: CASSPRQGNTEAFF.

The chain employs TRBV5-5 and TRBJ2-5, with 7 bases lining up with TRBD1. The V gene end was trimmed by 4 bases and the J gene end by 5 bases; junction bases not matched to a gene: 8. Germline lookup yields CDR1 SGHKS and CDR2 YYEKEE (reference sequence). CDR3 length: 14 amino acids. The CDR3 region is CASSPRQGQETQYF. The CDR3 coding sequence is TGTGCCAGCAGCCCAAGACAGGGCCAGGAGACCCAGTACTTC.

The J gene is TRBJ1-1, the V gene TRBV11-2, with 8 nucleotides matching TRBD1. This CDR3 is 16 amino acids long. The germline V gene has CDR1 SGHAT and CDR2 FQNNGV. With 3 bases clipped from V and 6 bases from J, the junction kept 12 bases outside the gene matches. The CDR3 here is CASSFGTGGTGAEAFF. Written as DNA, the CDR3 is TGTGCCAGCAGCTTTGGGACAGGTGGCACGGGGGCTGAAGCTTTCTTT.

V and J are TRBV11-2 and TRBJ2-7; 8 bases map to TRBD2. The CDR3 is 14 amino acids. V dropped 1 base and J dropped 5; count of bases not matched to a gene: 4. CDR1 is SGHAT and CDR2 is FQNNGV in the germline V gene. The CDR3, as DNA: TGTGCCAGCAGCTTAGCGGGGGGGCCTAACGAGCAGTACTTC. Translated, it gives CASSLAGGPNEQYF.

The CDR3 is CASSHTGSGNTIYF. Here the CDR3 DNA reads TGTGCCAGCAGCCATACAGGGAGCGGAAACACCATATATTTT. The chain carries TRBV3-1 (or the pseudogene TRBV3-2) and TRBJ1-3; possibly TRBD1 for D (6 bases). V was cut by 3 bases and J by 4 bases, with 10 bases left in between. The CDR3 totals 14 residues. Germline lookup yields CDR1 LGHDT and CDR2 YNNKEL (reference sequence).

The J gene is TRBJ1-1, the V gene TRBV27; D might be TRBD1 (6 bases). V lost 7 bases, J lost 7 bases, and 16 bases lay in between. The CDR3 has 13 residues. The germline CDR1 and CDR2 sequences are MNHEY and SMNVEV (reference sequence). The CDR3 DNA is TGTGCCAGCAACCCACAGGGTTCCGGTGAAGCTTTCTTT. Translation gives CASNPQGSGEAFF.

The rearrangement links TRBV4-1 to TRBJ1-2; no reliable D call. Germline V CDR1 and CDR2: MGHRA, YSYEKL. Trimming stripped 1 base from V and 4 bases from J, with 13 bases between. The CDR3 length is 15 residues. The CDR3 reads CASSQGGSVTYGYTF. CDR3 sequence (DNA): TGCGCCAGCAGCCAAGGTGGCAGCGTGACCTATGGCTACACCTTC.

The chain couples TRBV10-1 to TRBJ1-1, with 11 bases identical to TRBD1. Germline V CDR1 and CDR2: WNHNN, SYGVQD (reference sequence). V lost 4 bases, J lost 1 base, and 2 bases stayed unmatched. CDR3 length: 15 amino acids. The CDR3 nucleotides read TGCGCCAGCAGTGCTGGACAGGGGGCGAACACTGAAGCTTTCTTT. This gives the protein CASSAGQGANTEAFF.

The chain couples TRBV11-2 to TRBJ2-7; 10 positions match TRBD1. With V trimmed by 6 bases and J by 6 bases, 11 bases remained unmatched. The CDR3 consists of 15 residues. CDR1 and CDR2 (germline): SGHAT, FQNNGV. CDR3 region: CASRDLRTGGVEQYF. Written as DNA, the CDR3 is TGTGCCAGCAGGGACCTGAGGACAGGGGGGGTCGAGCAGTACTTC. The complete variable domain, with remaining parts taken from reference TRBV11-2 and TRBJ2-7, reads EAGVAQSPRYKIIEKRQSVAFWCNPISGHATLYWYQQILGQGPKLLIQFQNNGVVDDSQLPKDRFSAERLKGVDSTLKIQPAKLEDSAVYLCASRDLRTGGVEQYFGPGTRLTVT.

CDR3 sequence reads: CSASPGSEKLFF. For the CDR3, the DNA is TGCAGTGCTAGTCCAGGGTCTGAAAAACTGTTTTTT. The V and J genes are TRBV20-1 and TRBJ1-4; TRBD1 is a possible D gene (5 bases). V dropped 3 bases and J dropped 7 bases, with 9 bases sitting between them. Germline V CDR1 and CDR2: DFQATT, SNEGSKA (reference sequence). There are 12 residues in the CDR3.

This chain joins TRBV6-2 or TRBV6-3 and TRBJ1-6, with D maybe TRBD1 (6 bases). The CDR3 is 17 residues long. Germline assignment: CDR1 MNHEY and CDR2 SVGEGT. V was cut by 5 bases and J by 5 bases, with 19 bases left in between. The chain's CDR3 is CASSDGGQLAHNSPLHF. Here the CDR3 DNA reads TGTGCCAGCAGTGACGGGGGGCAGCTCGCCCATAATTCACCCCTCCACTTT.

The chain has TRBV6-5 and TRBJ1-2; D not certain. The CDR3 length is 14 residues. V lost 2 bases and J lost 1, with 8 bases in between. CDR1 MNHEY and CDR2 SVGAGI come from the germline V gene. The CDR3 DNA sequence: TGTGCCAGCAGTTACGGGCAGAGTAACTATGGCTACACCTTC. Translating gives CASSYGQSNYGYTF.

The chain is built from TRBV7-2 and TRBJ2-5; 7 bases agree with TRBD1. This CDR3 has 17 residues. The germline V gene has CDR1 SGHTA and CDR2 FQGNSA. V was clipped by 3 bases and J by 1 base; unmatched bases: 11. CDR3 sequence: CASSFGPPGQPQETQYF. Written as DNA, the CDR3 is TGTGCCAGCAGCTTCGGCCCCCCGGGACAGCCCCAAGAGACCCAGTACTTC.